A selection of T cell receptor beta chains follows, all from one sample in a study of early stage breast cancer tumors. Repertoires were generated with immunoSEQ multiplex PCR, while TCRdb's copy carries only in-frame clones and drops some. The sample shows 25,000 to 35,000 clones, about four fifths of them seen only once. Sequences were obtained from blood. Every receptor here comes from a person aged 50-59 years with breast cancer. Each CDR3 is given with its conserved first and last residue. A D gene is named only where the DNA matches it firmly. Not all rows give a size; the values are once, few, many and, for expanded clones, a class.

j_call v_call d_call clone_size cdr3_aa cdr3_nt
TRBJ2-1 TRBV5-1 . few CASSWAANNEQFF TGCGCCAGCAGCTGGGCAGCCAACAATGAGCAGTTCTTC
TRBJ1-1 TRBV4-1 . . CASSQDSGEWNTEAFF TGCGCCAGCAGCCAAGATTCGGGCGAGTGGAACACTGAAGCTTTCTTT
TRBJ2-2 TRBV11-3 . few CASGERPEGGELFF TGTGCCAGCGGAGAGAGACCCGAGGGCGGGGAGCTGTTTTTT
TRBJ2-6 TRBV6-6 . . CASSDGVSSGANVLTF TGTGCCAGCAGCGACGGGGTTAGCTCTGGGGCCAACGTCCTGACTTTC
TRBJ2-5 TRBV7-9 . few CASTEGGGRQEETRYF TGTGCCAGCACCGAAGGTGGGGGAAGACAGGAAGAGACCCGGTACTTC
TRBJ2-3 TRBV6-1 TRBD2 . CASSLAGGTDTQYF TGTGCCAGCAGCTTAGCGGGGGGCACAGATACGCAGTATTTT
TRBJ1-5 TRBV28 . . CASSPGGVRQPQHF TGTGCCAGCAGCCCCGGGGGGGTGCGTCAGCCCCAGCATTTT
TRBJ2-1 TRBV9 TRBD2 once CASSVVAGALLGYNEQFF TGTGCCAGCAGCGTAGTAGCGGGAGCCCTCCTGGGGTACAATGAGCAGTTCTTC
TRBJ1-2 TRBV11-3 TRBD1 few CASSLGQGRCGYTF TGTGCCAGCAGCTTAGGACAGGGGCGGTGTGGCTACACCTTC
TRBJ2-2 TRBV29-1 . . CSASIGGTGELFF TGCAGCGCTTCCATAGGGGGCACCGGGGAGCTGTTTTTT
TRBJ2-7 TRBV6-1 TRBD2 . CASSDDPTSGTEQYF TGTGCCAGCAGTGACGATCCGACTAGCGGGACCGAGCAGTACTTC
TRBJ1-1 TRBV19 . . CASSIWLGRNTEAFF TGTGCCAGTAGTATTTGGCTAGGGAGGAACACTGAAGCTTTCTTT
TRBJ2-1 TRBV5-5 TRBD2 once CASSSGTSSYNEQFF TGTGCCAGCAGCTCCGGGACTAGCTCCTACAATGAGCAGTTCTTC
TRBJ2-2 TRBV10-3 . few CAISESFTGELFF TGTGCCATCAGTGAGAGTTTCACCGGGGAGCTGTTTTTT
TRBJ1-5 TRBV13 . . CASSLGGPYNQPQHF TGTGCCAGCAGCTTAGGAGGGCCATACAATCAGCCCCAACATTTT
TRBJ1-4 TRBV4-1 . . CASSEEQGIPEKLFF TGCGCCAGCAGCGAGGAACAGGGTATTCCAGAAAAACTGTTTTTT
TRBJ2-1 TRBV11-3 TRBD2 once CASSPSGRFYNEQFF TGTGCCAGCAGCCCTAGCGGGAGATTCTACAATGAGCAGTTCTTC
TRBJ2-2 TRBV11-3 . . CASSLGGPDTGELFF TGTGCCAGCAGCTTAGGCGGGCCAGACACCGGGGAGCTGTTTTTT
TRBJ1-2 TRBV2 TRBD1 . CASSEYTGEKGDLRGIPNYGYTF TGTGCCAGCAGTGAATATACAGGGGAGAAGGGGGATCTTAGGGGGATCCCTAACTATGGCTACACCTTC
TRBJ2-5 TRBV5-1 TRBD1 . CASRAGQVQETQYF TGCGCCAGCAGGGCCGGACAGGTCCAAGAGACCCAGTACTTC
TRBJ2-7 TRBV4-1 . . CASSQVTTTYEQYF TGCGCCAGCAGCCAAGTGACCACAACCTACGAGCAGTACTTC
TRBJ2-7 TRBV6-1 . . CASSPRVVYEQYF TGTGCCAGCAGCCCCCGGGTCGTCTACGAGCAGTACTTC
TRBJ1-4 TRBV5-6 . . CASSLKGRGNEKLFF TGTGCCAGCAGCTTGAAGGGCAGGGGTAATGAAAAACTGTTTTTT
TRBJ1-4 TRBV18 TRBD1 . CASSPNPQGATNEKLFF TGTGCCAGCTCACCAAATCCCCAGGGGGCAACTAATGAAAAACTGTTTTTT
TRBJ1-4 TRBV6-1 TRBD1 . CASSEALGQGSEKLFF TGTGCCAGCAGTGAAGCGCTCGGACAGGGTTCTGAAAAACTGTTTTTT
TRBJ2-3 TRBV2 . . CASSKERDTQYF TGTGCCAGCAGTAAGGAGCGGGATACGCAGTATTTT
TRBJ1-4 TRBV29-1 . . CSVVEHSDEKLFF TGCAGCGTTGTCGAACATAGCGATGAAAAACTGTTTTTT
TRBJ2-7 TRBV5-1 . . CASSPGAQSDEQYF TGCGCCAGCAGCCCAGGGGCGCAGTCGGACGAGCAGTACTTC
TRBJ2-3 TRBV5-4 . . CASSLEGQGDTQYF TGTGCCAGCAGCTTGGAGGGGCAGGGAGATACGCAGTATTTT
TRBJ1-2 TRBV6-6 TRBD1 . CASSEDRGYGYTF TGTGCCAGCAGCGAGGACAGGGGCTATGGCTACACCTTC
TRBJ2-7 TRBV21-1 . . CARGLAGRGYEQYF TGTGCCAGGGGACTAGCGGGGAGAGGTTACGAGCAGTACTTC
TRBJ2-5 TRBV7-6 TRBD2 . CASSLVAGGGETQYF TGTGCCAGCAGCTTAGTGGCGGGAGGAGGAGAGACCCAGTACTTC
TRBJ2-1 TRBV9 . . CASSGGLAYNEQFF TGTGCCAGCAGCGGGGGGCTTGCCTACAATGAGCAGTTCTTC
TRBJ2-3 TRBV5-5 TRBD1 once CASSSGTGWADTQYF TGTGCCAGCAGCTCGGGGACAGGGTGGGCAGATACGCAGTATTTT
TRBJ2-1 TRBV5-4 TRBD2 . CASSPGWTSGYNEQFF TGTGCCAGCAGCCCAGGGTGGACTAGCGGTTACAATGAGCAGTTCTTC
TRBJ1-1 TRBV4-1 . once CASRSDRMNTEAFF TGCGCCAGCAGGTCGGACAGAATGAACACTGAAGCTTTCTTT
TRBJ1-6 TRBV28 TRBD1 . CASSLQGGWSLHF TGTGCCAGCAGTTTACAGGGGGGTTGGTCCCTCCACTTT
TRBJ2-2 TRBV28 . . CASSLGNTGELFF TGTGCCAGCAGTTTGGGTAACACCGGGGAGCTGTTTTTT
TRBJ2-3 TRBV27 TRBD2 . CASSPQTSGGGDTQYF TGTGCCAGCAGTCCGCAAACTAGCGGGGGGGGAGATACGCAGTATTTT
TRBJ1-3 TRBV5-8 TRBD1 . CASSPKTGTIGNTIYF TGTGCCAGCAGCCCAAAGACAGGGACTATTGGAAACACCATATATTTT
TRBJ1-2 TRBV6-1 . . CASWAAPYGYTF TGTGCCAGCTGGGCGGCACCTTATGGCTACACCTTC
TRBJ2-7 TRBV11-1 . . CASSTGRGNEQYF TGTGCCAGCAGCACTGGTCGGGGGAACGAGCAGTACTTC
TRBJ2-7 TRBV7-3 TRBD1 few CASSLDRAYEQYF TGTGCCAGCAGCTTAGACAGGGCTTACGAGCAGTACTTC
TRBJ1-5 TRBV6-5 TRBD1 . CASSPSQGASQPQHF TGTGCCAGCAGTCCGTCACAGGGGGCCAGTCAGCCCCAGCATTTT
TRBJ2-2 TRBV6-1 . once CASSWDYTGELFF TGTGCCAGCAGTTGGGACTACACCGGGGAGCTGTTTTTT
TRBJ2-7 TRBV6-1 . . CASSESLSYEQYF TGTGCCAGCAGTGAAAGTCTGAGCTACGAGCAGTACTTC
TRBJ2-7 TRBV5-4 . . CASSLVGREKQYF TGTGCCAGCAGCTTGGTAGGAAGGGAGAAGCAGTACTTC
TRBJ1-6 TRBV6-5 . . CASSYSVTGFFSPLHF TGTGCCAGCAGTTACTCTGTAACAGGGTTTTTTTCACCCCTCCACTTT
TRBJ1-2 TRBV4-3 . . CASSQFMGGLNYGYTF TGCGCCAGCAGCCAATTCATGGGGGGATTGAACTATGGCTACACCTTC
TRBJ2-5 TRBV15 . . CATSRDIAQGETQYF TGTGCCACCAGCAGAGATATAGCGCAGGGAGAGACCCAGTACTTC